Listed below are T cell receptor beta chains from one sample, sequenced in a study of siplizumab effects on memory and regulatory T cells. Data came from immunoSEQ multiplex PCR; TCRdb stores just in-frame clones and leaves some out. The sample shows about 56,000 clones, just over 95% of them seen only once. The sequencing sample was made of naive CD8+ T cells sorted from blood. The receptors were sampled from a human donor in good health. Each CDR3 is given with its conserved first and last residue. Fields, in order: D gene, V gene, clone size, J gene, CDR3 protein, CDR3 DNA. D genes are given only for firm matches. Expanded clones get a size class; other rows say once, few or many, or leave the size out.

d_call: TRBD2; v_call: TRBV30; clone_size: NA; j_call: TRBJ2-1; cdr3_aa: CAWILAGGQIDEQFF; cdr3_nt: TGTGCCTGGATTCTAGCGGGAGGGCAAATCGATGAGCAGTTCTTC
d_call: NA; v_call: TRBV28; clone_size: NA; j_call: TRBJ1-5; cdr3_aa: CASSLERGYSNQPQHF; cdr3_nt: TGTGCCAGCAGTTTAGAGAGGGGATATAGCAATCAGCCCCAGCATTTT
d_call: NA; v_call: TRBV19; clone_size: NA; j_call: TRBJ2-1; cdr3_aa: CASRASGHEQFF; cdr3_nt: TGTGCCAGTAGGGCGTCCGGCCATGAGCAGTTCTTC
d_call: TRBD1; v_call: TRBV5-1; clone_size: once; j_call: TRBJ2-7; cdr3_aa: CASSQGDRTYEQYF; cdr3_nt: TGCGCCAGCAGCCAAGGGGACAGGACCTACGAGCAGTACTTC
d_call: NA; v_call: TRBV7-9; clone_size: NA; j_call: TRBJ2-7; cdr3_aa: CASSLERLSSYEQYF; cdr3_nt: TGTGCCAGCAGCTTAGAGAGACTTTCCTCCTACGAGCAGTACTTC
d_call: NA; v_call: TRBV7-2; clone_size: NA; j_call: TRBJ2-7; cdr3_aa: CASRSRDVSYEQYF; cdr3_nt: TGTGCCAGCAGGTCTAGGGACGTCTCCTACGAGCAGTACTTC
d_call: NA; v_call: TRBV28; clone_size: NA; j_call: TRBJ2-7; cdr3_aa: CASSPLEGGEQYF; cdr3_nt: TGTGCCAGCAGTCCCCTGGAGGGTGGGGAGCAGTACTTC
d_call: NA; v_call: TRBV6-5; clone_size: NA; j_call: TRBJ1-2; cdr3_aa: CASWSGMGYTF; cdr3_nt: TGTGCCAGCTGGTCAGGAATGGGCTACACCTTC
d_call: TRBD2; v_call: TRBV30; clone_size: NA; j_call: TRBJ2-5; cdr3_aa: CAWSAGLAGETQYF; cdr3_nt: TGTGCCTGGAGTGCCGGACTAGCCGGGGAGACCCAGTACTTC
d_call: TRBD2; v_call: TRBV14; clone_size: NA; j_call: TRBJ2-5; cdr3_aa: CASSQLAGWQETQYF; cdr3_nt: TGTGCCAGCAGCCAGCTAGCGGGATGGCAAGAGACCCAGTACTTC
d_call: NA; v_call: TRBV6-5; clone_size: NA; j_call: TRBJ2-1; cdr3_aa: CASSYGSGTYNEQFF; cdr3_nt: TGTGCCAGCAGTTACGGCAGCGGCACCTACAATGAGCAGTTCTTC
d_call: TRBD2; v_call: TRBV10-1; clone_size: NA; j_call: TRBJ2-3; cdr3_aa: CASSDSGRTTDTQYF; cdr3_nt: TGCGCCAGCAGCGATAGCGGGAGGACCACAGATACGCAGTATTTT
d_call: NA; v_call: TRBV9; clone_size: NA; j_call: TRBJ1-1; cdr3_aa: CASSVVGGNTEAFF; cdr3_nt: TGTGCCAGCAGCGTAGTGGGGGGGAACACTGAAGCTTTCTTT
d_call: NA; v_call: TRBV6-1; clone_size: NA; j_call: TRBJ1-5; cdr3_aa: CASSDHWEGLSSNQPQHF; cdr3_nt: TGTGCCAGCAGTGATCATTGGGAAGGGCTAAGTAGCAATCAGCCCCAGCATTTT
d_call: NA; v_call: TRBV27; clone_size: NA; j_call: TRBJ1-5; cdr3_aa: CASSAYYNSNQPQHF; cdr3_nt: TGTGCCAGCAGTGCCTATTACAATAGCAATCAGCCCCAGCATTTT
d_call: NA; v_call: TRBV7-7; clone_size: NA; j_call: TRBJ2-5; cdr3_aa: CASSSTTGFQETQYF; cdr3_nt: TGTGCTAGCAGCTCAACAACAGGGTTCCAAGAGACCCAGTACTTC
d_call: NA; v_call: TRBV7-9; clone_size: NA; j_call: TRBJ1-1; cdr3_aa: CASSLGYRTVVTEAFF; cdr3_nt: TGTGCCAGCAGCTTAGGTTATAGGACAGTCGTAACTGAAGCTTTCTTT
d_call: NA; v_call: TRBV12-5; clone_size: NA; j_call: TRBJ1-1; cdr3_aa: CASGLVLGTEAFF; cdr3_nt: TGTGCTAGTGGTTTGGTACTTGGCACTGAAGCTTTCTTT
d_call: NA; v_call: TRBV12-5; clone_size: NA; j_call: TRBJ2-5; cdr3_aa: CASGLGPHRSGQETQYF; cdr3_nt: TGTGCTAGTGGTTTGGGCCCTCACAGGTCCGGGCAAGAGACCCAGTACTTC
d_call: NA; v_call: TRBV11-2; clone_size: NA; j_call: TRBJ2-7; cdr3_aa: CASRHLAVEPDSYEQYF; cdr3_nt: TGTGCCAGCAGGCATTTAGCGGTGGAGCCTGACTCCTACGAGCAGTACTTC
d_call: NA; v_call: TRBV11-3; clone_size: NA; j_call: TRBJ2-5; cdr3_aa: CASSQTEYQETQYF; cdr3_nt: TGTGCCAGCAGCCAGACTGAGTACCAAGAGACCCAGTACTTC
d_call: NA; v_call: TRBV5-4; clone_size: NA; j_call: TRBJ1-2; cdr3_aa: CASSLGQGGYGYTF; cdr3_nt: TGTGCCAGCAGCTTGGGGCAGGGCGGCTATGGCTACACCTTC
d_call: NA; v_call: TRBV29-1; clone_size: NA; j_call: TRBJ1-1; cdr3_aa: CSVEANTEAFF; cdr3_nt: TGCAGCGTTGAAGCGAACACTGAAGCTTTCTTT
d_call: NA; v_call: TRBV28; clone_size: NA; j_call: TRBJ2-7; cdr3_aa: CASKIPGLNYEQYF; cdr3_nt: TGTGCCAGCAAAATTCCCGGACTGAACTACGAGCAGTACTTC
d_call: NA; v_call: TRBV6-6; clone_size: NA; j_call: TRBJ2-2; cdr3_aa: CASSSQGRNTGELFF; cdr3_nt: TGTGCCAGCAGTTCTCAAGGACGCAACACCGGGGAGCTGTTTTTT
d_call: TRBD1; v_call: TRBV28; clone_size: NA; j_call: TRBJ1-2; cdr3_aa: CASSPGQGGLGYGYTF; cdr3_nt: TGTGCCAGCAGCCCTGGACAGGGAGGTTTGGGCTATGGCTACACCTTC
d_call: NA; v_call: TRBV29-1; clone_size: once; j_call: TRBJ1-2; cdr3_aa: CSADQYREYGYTF; cdr3_nt: TGCAGCGCTGACCAGTACAGGGAGTATGGCTACACCTTC
d_call: NA; v_call: TRBV27; clone_size: NA; j_call: TRBJ2-1; cdr3_aa: CASSLSLNNEQFF; cdr3_nt: TGTGCCAGCAGTTTGTCTCTAAACAATGAGCAGTTCTTC
d_call: NA; v_call: TRBV27; clone_size: NA; j_call: TRBJ2-3; cdr3_aa: CASRINTDTQYF; cdr3_nt: TGTGCCAGCAGAATAAACACAGATACGCAGTATTTT
d_call: TRBD1; v_call: TRBV5-4; clone_size: NA; j_call: TRBJ2-7; cdr3_aa: CASSVTGYQGSYEQYF; cdr3_nt: TGTGCCAGCAGCGTGACAGGGTACCAGGGATCCTACGAGCAGTACTTC
d_call: NA; v_call: TRBV7-6; clone_size: NA; j_call: TRBJ2-2; cdr3_aa: CASSLIQGDTGELFF; cdr3_nt: TGTGCCAGCAGCTTAATTCAGGGCGATACCGGGGAGCTGTTTTTT
d_call: NA; v_call: TRBV29-1; clone_size: NA; j_call: TRBJ2-5; cdr3_aa: CSVIYWGRQETQYF; cdr3_nt: TGCAGCGTTATTTATTGGGGGAGACAAGAGACCCAGTACTTC
d_call: TRBD1; v_call: TRBV9; clone_size: NA; j_call: TRBJ2-1; cdr3_aa: CASSVVAGGENEQFF; cdr3_nt: TGTGCCAGCAGCGTAGTGGCAGGGGGAGAGAATGAGCAGTTCTTC
d_call: NA; v_call: TRBV15; clone_size: NA; j_call: TRBJ1-5; cdr3_aa: CATSRRQGVSNQPQHF; cdr3_nt: TGTGCCACCAGCAGAAGGCAAGGGGTTAGCAATCAGCCCCAGCATTTT
d_call: NA; v_call: TRBV4-3; clone_size: NA; j_call: TRBJ1-6; cdr3_aa: CASSQDAGQYSPLHF; cdr3_nt: TGCGCCAGCAGCCAAGATGCCGGACAGTATTCACCCCTCCACTTT
d_call: TRBD1; v_call: TRBV30; clone_size: NA; j_call: TRBJ1-2; cdr3_aa: CAWTGTAYGYTF; cdr3_nt: TGTGCCTGGACCGGGACAGCTTATGGCTACACCTTC
d_call: NA; v_call: TRBV27; clone_size: NA; j_call: TRBJ2-7; cdr3_aa: CASSPIGLYEQYF; cdr3_nt: TGTGCCAGCAGTCCCATAGGCCTCTACGAGCAGTACTTC
d_call: NA; v_call: TRBV28; clone_size: NA; j_call: TRBJ1-2; cdr3_aa: CASRGNGDGYTF; cdr3_nt: TGTGCCAGCAGGGGGAACGGGGATGGCTACACCTTC
d_call: NA; v_call: TRBV5-4; clone_size: NA; j_call: TRBJ1-1; cdr3_aa: CASSLSQMNTEAFF; cdr3_nt: TGTGCCAGCAGCTTGTCTCAGATGAACACTGAAGCTTTCTTT
d_call: TRBD2; v_call: TRBV27; clone_size: NA; j_call: TRBJ2-7; cdr3_aa: CATGTSGMYEQYF; cdr3_nt: TGTGCCACCGGGACTAGCGGGATGTACGAGCAGTACTTC